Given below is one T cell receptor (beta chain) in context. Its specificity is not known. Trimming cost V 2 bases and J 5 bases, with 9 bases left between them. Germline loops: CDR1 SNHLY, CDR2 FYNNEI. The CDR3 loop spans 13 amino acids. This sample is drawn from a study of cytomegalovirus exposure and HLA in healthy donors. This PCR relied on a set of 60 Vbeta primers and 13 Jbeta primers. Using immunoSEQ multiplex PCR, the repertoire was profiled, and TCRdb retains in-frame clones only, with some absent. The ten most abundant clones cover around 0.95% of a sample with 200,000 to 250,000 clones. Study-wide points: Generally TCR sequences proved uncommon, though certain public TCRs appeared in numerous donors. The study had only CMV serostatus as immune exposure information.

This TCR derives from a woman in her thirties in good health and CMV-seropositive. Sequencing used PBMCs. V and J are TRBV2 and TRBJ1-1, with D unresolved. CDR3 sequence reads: CASSEPGRTEAFF. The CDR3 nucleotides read TGTGCCAGCAGTGAACCGGGAAGGACTGAAGCTTTCTTT. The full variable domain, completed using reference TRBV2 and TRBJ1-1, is EPEVTQTPSHQVTQMGQEVILRCVPISNHLYFYWYRQILGQKVEFLVSFYNNEISEKSEIFDDQFSVERPDGSNFTLKIRSTKLEDSAMYFCASSEPGRTEAFFGQGTRLTVV.